A single sample is the source of the 30 T cell receptor beta chains below, sequenced in a study of T cell responses to AZD1222 COVID-19 vaccine. Assay: immunoSEQ multiplex PCR; the TCRdb copy retains only in-frame clones and omits some. The data contain fewer than 120,000 clones, 87% of them seen just once; the ten biggest clones take up around 3.3%. Sequencing was performed on peripheral blood, taken on day 0 of AZD1222 vaccination. The origin of the receptors is an adult in good health.

The chain employs TRBV6-1 and TRBJ1-5; 8 positions match TRBD1. V was clipped by 2 bases and J by 9 bases; unmatched bases: 9. The CDR3 has 15 amino acids. Looked up from germline, CDR1 is MNHNS and CDR2 is SASEGT. The CDR3 is CASSESTGAVGPQHF. CDR3 sequence (DNA): TGTGCCAGCAGTGAATCGACAGGGGCGGTGGGGCCCCAGCATTTT.

The genes are TRBV6-5 and TRBJ1-1; unclear D gene. Looked up from germline, CDR1 is MNHEY and CDR2 is SVGAGI. The length of the CDR3 is 13 residues. The germline V and J ends were trimmed by 6 bases and 2 bases, with 10 bases remaining between them. In DNA form, the CDR3 reads TGTGCCAGCAGGAAGGATACAAACACTGAAGCTTTCTTT. Amino acid sequence: CASRKDTNTEAFF.

The genes are TRBV11-3 and TRBJ2-2; 9 bases match TRBD1. CDR3 length equals 15 residues. The germline V gene encodes CDR1 SGHNT and CDR2 YENEEA. V lost 4 bases to trimming and J lost 4 bases; unmatched junction nucleotides: 4. The CDR3 region has the DNA TGTGCCAGCAGCTCCCCGGACAGGGGCACCGGGGAGCTGTTTTTT. Protein: CASSSPDRGTGELFF.

The J gene is TRBJ1-2, the V gene TRBV28; 7 bases are a match to TRBD1. V lost 7 bases, J lost 8 bases, and 7 bases stayed unmatched. Germline V gene sequence: CDR1 MDHEN, CDR2 SYDVKM. This CDR3 is built from 12 residues. CDR3 DNA sequence: TGTGCCAGCACCGACAGGGAAAGCGGCTACACCTTC. This gives the protein CASTDRESGYTF.

The rearrangement uses TRBV12-5 and TRBJ2-7, with D perhaps assigned TRBD1 or TRBD2 (5 bases each). V was cut by 0 bases and J by 1 base, with 13 bases left in between. Germline CDR1 and CDR2: LGHNT and FRNRAP. This CDR3 has 16 residues. The CDR3: CASGLVRGPPSYEQYF. CDR3 DNA sequence: TGTGCTAGTGGTTTGGTGAGGGGACCTCCTTCCTACGAGCAGTACTTC.

V is TRBV7-2 and J is TRBJ2-3; D tentatively fits TRBD1 or TRBD2 (6 bases each). With 6 bases removed from V and 4 bases from J, the gap between germline ends came to 20 bases. Looked up from germline, CDR1 is SGHTA and CDR2 is FQGNSA. This CDR3 has 16 residues. For the CDR3, the DNA is TGTGCCAGCAGTCCAAAACAGGGAGGAGGCGCAGATACGCAGTATTTT. Translation gives CASSPKQGGGADTQYF.

The CDR3 region is CASRKSDTGYGYNEQFF. In DNA, the CDR3 is TGTGCCAGTAGGAAATCTGACACAGGGTATGGGTACAATGAGCAGTTCTTC. V usage is TRBV19 and J usage is TRBJ2-1, with D possibly TRBD1 on 6 matching bases. V lost 6 bases to trimming and J lost 4 bases, with 22 bases between them. Germline V gene data show CDR1 as LNHDA and CDR2 as SQIVND (reference sequence). This CDR3 contains 17 residues.

This sequence joins TRBV27 and TRBJ2-7; either TRBD1 or TRBD2 may fit D (5 bases each). CDR1 is MNHEY, CDR2 SMNVEV, per germline (reference sequence). The CDR3 is 14 residues long. The ends were cut back, 8 bases at V and 6 bases at J, with 20 bases in the middle. DNA for the CDR3: TGTGCCAGCCGGGGAGAGGGGAAGGGTATCGAGCAGTACTTC. It translates to CASRGEGKGIEQYF.

This chain uses TRBV5-1 with TRBJ1-1; 9 nucleotides agree with TRBD1. There are 16 residues in the CDR3. Trimming took 0 bases from V and 1 from J; bases not matched to a gene: 4. The V gene's germline CDR1 is SGHRS and CDR2 YFSETQ. CDR3 coding DNA: TGCGCCAGCAGCTTGGTACAGGGGGCTGGGAACACTGAAGCTTTCTTT. This encodes CASSLVQGAGNTEAFF. Combining the CDR3 with reference TRBV5-1 and TRBJ1-1 gives the whole variable domain KAGVTQTPRYLIKTRGQQVTLSCSPISGHRSVSWYQQTPGQGLQFLFEYFSETQRNKGNFPGRFSGRQFSNSRSEMNVSTLELGDSALYLCASSLVQGAGNTEAFFGQGTRLTVV.

This clone has more than one count but fewer than ten. The V call is TRBV6-2 or TRBV6-3, the J call TRBJ1-1, with D hard to call. V dropped 3 bases and J dropped 1 base, with 6 bases sitting between them. Germline V gives CDR1 MNHEY, CDR2 SVGEGT. This CDR3 spans 13 amino acids. CDR3 in amino acids: CASSYNANTEAFF. The CDR3 DNA follows: TGTGCCAGCAGTTATAATGCGAACACTGAAGCTTTCTTT.

The rearrangement uses TRBV15 and TRBJ1-1; TRBD1 matches at 11 bases. The germline gives CDR1 LNHNV, CDR2 YYDKDF (reference sequence). V lost 0 bases and J lost 5; bases outside the gene matches: 8. The CDR3 is 17 amino acids. The CDR3 spells CATSRDRGTGGMTEAFF. The CDR3 DNA reads TGTGCCACCAGCAGAGATCGGGGGACAGGGGGTATGACTGAAGCTTTCTTT.

In DNA, the CDR3 is TGTGCCAGCAGCTTATCTCGGGGATCAGAGACCCAGTACTTC. Translated: CASSLSRGSETQYF. The V gene is TRBV7-9, the J gene TRBJ2-5, with D possibly matching TRBD2 (5 bases). The ends were cut back, 2 bases at V and 4 bases at J, with 11 bases in the middle. CDR1 and CDR2 (germline): SEHNR, FQNEAQ (reference sequence). The CDR3 is 14 residues long.

The rearrangement links TRBV7-6 to TRBJ2-3; 13 bases fit TRBD2. The CDR3 contains 17 residues. V trimming: 1 base; J trimming: 4 bases; junction bases outside the gene matches: 5. Germline loops: CDR1 SGHVS, CDR2 FNYEAQ. The CDR3 sequence is CASSLGGTSGTADTQYF. The CDR3 DNA sequence: TGTGCCAGCAGCTTAGGAGGGACTAGCGGGACCGCAGATACGCAGTATTTT. The full variable domain, rest sourced from reference TRBV7-6 and TRBJ2-3, is GAGVSQSPRYKVTKRGQDVALRCDPISGHVSLYWYRQALGQGPEFLTYFNYEAQQDKSGLPNDRFSAERPEGSISTLTIQRTEQRDSAMYRCASSLGGTSGTADTQYFGPGTRLTVL.

This clone is a singleton in its sample. The CDR3 coding sequence is TGTGCCAGCAGCCCGGTTCCGGGCGGGAGCTCCTACGAGCAGTACTTC. Translation gives CASSPVPGGSSYEQYF. This chain joins TRBV3-1 (or the pseudogene TRBV3-2) and TRBJ2-7; 7 bases line up with TRBD2. This CDR3 spans 16 amino acids. The ends lost 4 bases at V and 0 bases at J; junction bases unmatched: 9. Germline values: CDR1 LGHDT, CDR2 YNNKEL (reference sequence).

The J gene is TRBJ1-1, the V gene TRBV7-9, with TRBD1 as a possible D gene (5 bases). Germline-derived CDR1 and CDR2 are SEHNR and FQNEAQ (reference sequence). The CDR3 sequence is 15 residues long. V lost 1 base, J lost 2 bases, and 11 bases lay in between. CDR3: CASSLDSGTNTEAFF. The CDR3 nucleotides are TGTGCCAGCAGCTTAGATTCAGGGACTAACACTGAAGCTTTCTTT. Full variable domain (missing parts from reference TRBV7-9 and TRBJ1-1): DTGVSQNPRHKITKRGQNVTFRCDPISEHNRLYWYRQTLGQGPEFLTYFQNEAQLEKSRLLSDRFSAERPKGSFSTLEIQRTEQGDSAMYLCASSLDSGTNTEAFFGQGTRLTVV.

This chain connects TRBV28 to TRBJ1-1; unclear D gene. Trimming cost V 4 bases and J 1 base, with 13 bases left between them. The CDR3 length is 15 residues. Germline CDR1 is MDHEN and CDR2 is SYDVKM. The chain's CDR3 is CASSSPGGKNTEAFF. As DNA, the CDR3 is TGTGCCAGCAGTTCCCCGGGAGGCAAGAACACTGAAGCTTTCTTT. Based on the CDR3 plus reference TRBV28 and TRBJ1-1, the full variable domain is DVKVTQSSRYLVKRTGEKVFLECVQDMDHENMFWYRQDPGLGLRLIYFSYDVKMKEKGDIPEGYSVSREKKERFSLILESASTNQTSMYLCASSSPGGKNTEAFFGQGTRLTVV.

The chain has TRBV28 and TRBJ1-2, with 9 bases fitting TRBD1. V gave up 6 bases and J gave up 8 bases; unmatched junction bases: 10. The germline gives CDR1 MDHEN, CDR2 SYDVKM. This CDR3 comprises 14 residues. CDR3 DNA: TGTGCCAGCAGCCAGGACAGGGGTTTAAGGGGCTACACCTTC. Its protein is CASSQDRGLRGYTF.

V gene TRBV15 combines with J gene TRBJ1-3; the D is unclear. V was trimmed by 0 bases and J by 0 bases, leaving 12 bases between them. From germline, CDR1 is LNHNV and CDR2 YYDKDF (reference sequence). The CDR3 extends over 17 amino acids. CDR3 sequence reads: CATSREAEPASGNTIYF. CDR3 DNA: TGTGCCACCAGCAGAGAAGCAGAGCCGGCCTCTGGAAACACCATATATTTT. Based on the CDR3 plus reference TRBV15 and TRBJ1-3, the full variable domain is DAMVIQNPRYQVTQFGKPVTLSCSQTLNHNVMYWYQQKSSQAPKLLFHYYDKDFNNEADTPDNFQSRRPNTSFCFLDIRSPGLGDTAMYLCATSREAEPASGNTIYFGEGSWLTVV.

The J gene is TRBJ2-3, the V gene TRBV5-1; perhaps TRBD1 as D (5 bases). The CDR3 spans 14 residues. Germline V gives CDR1 SGHRS, CDR2 YFSETQ. Trimming removed 4 bases at V and 2 bases at J, with 11 bases between. This CDR3 reads CASSRTDITDTQYF. CDR3 DNA sequence: TGCGCCAGCAGCCGGACGGACATCACAGATACGCAGTATTTT.

The genes are TRBV12-3 or TRBV12-4 and TRBJ1-1, with D possibly matching TRBD1 (6 bases). The CDR3 runs to 13 residues. The ends were cut back, 2 bases at V and 6 bases at J, with 10 bases in the middle. The CDR3 loop is CASSLTGMAEAFF. In nucleotides, the CDR3 is TGTGCCAGCAGTTTAACAGGGATGGCTGAAGCTTTCTTT.

This clone was found once. The chain links TRBV28 to TRBJ2-7, with 14 bases fitting TRBD2. CDR3 size: 16 residues. The germline gives CDR1 MDHEN, CDR2 SYDVKM. J was trimmed by 5 bases and V by 8 bases; bases with no gene match: 11. The CDR3 region has the DNA TGTGCCAGCGGGACTAGCGGGAGTGGACGGAGGGACGAGCAGTACTTC. This encodes CASGTSGSGRRDEQYF.

This clone has more than one count but fewer than ten. This chain connects TRBV21-1 to TRBJ2-1; the table calls TRBD2, which could not be checked here. TRBV21-1 is given as a pseudogene. The CDR3 contains 15 residues. CDR3 residues: CASSKARGTYNEQFF. CDR3 nucleotide sequence: TGTGCCAGCAGCAAAGCGCGCGGCACTTACAATGAGCAGTTCTTC.

This clone showed up just once. The chain is built from TRBV30 and TRBJ1-2; the D gene is possibly TRBD1 (5 bases). CDR3 length equals 12 residues. The V end lost 8 bases, the J end lost 8 bases, and 18 bases lay between the germline ends. From germline, CDR1 is GTSNPN and CDR2 SVGIG (reference sequence). CDR3 sequence reads: CARLWASGGYTF. CDR3 nucleotide sequence: TGTGCCCGCCTCTGGGCCTCAGGGGGCTACACCTTC.

The V call is TRBV19, the J call TRBJ1-2, with D perhaps TRBD1 (5 bases). The CDR3 has 14 amino acids. Trimming pared 10 bases from V and 2 bases from J, leaving 17 bases between. Germline-derived CDR1 and CDR2 are LNHDA and SQIVND (reference sequence). The CDR3 DNA reads TGTGCCACCAAAGCCGGGGGGACCAACTATGGCTACACCTTC. Encoded protein: CATKAGGTNYGYTF.

The gene calls are TRBV19 and TRBJ2-1, with TRBD2 matching over 8 bases. This CDR3 is built from 15 residues. Germline loops: CDR1 LNHDA, CDR2 SQIVND (reference sequence). Trimming removed 7 bases from V and 10 bases from J; junction bases left unmatched: 15. The CDR3 nucleotides read TGTGCCAGTACCTCAGCGGGGGCTCTCCCCCACGAGCAGTTCTTC. Translation: CASTSAGALPHEQFF.

This clone was seen just once. The V gene is TRBV7-2, the J gene TRBJ1-2; D call uncertain. Per the germline V gene, CDR1 is SGHTA and CDR2 is FQGNSA. The CDR3 extends over 14 amino acids. V was trimmed by 3 bases and J by 6 bases, leaving 14 bases between them. CDR3 sequence (DNA): TGTGCCAGCAGCTTCTATGGCCCCACCAATGGCTACACCTTC. Protein sequence: CASSFYGPTNGYTF. The whole variable domain, filled in from reference TRBV7-2 and TRBJ1-2, reads GAGVSQSPSNKVTEKGKDVELRCDPISGHTALYWYRQSLGQGLEFLIYFQGNSAPDKSGLPSDRFSAERTGGSVSTLTIQRTQQEDSAVYLCASSFYGPTNGYTFGSGTRLTVV.

This clone was observed a handful of times. The CDR3 loop is CASSLRRNTEAFF. The DNA for the CDR3 is TGTGCCAGTAGTCTCCGGCGGAACACTGAAGCTTTCTTT. The chain joins TRBV19 to TRBJ1-1, with D unresolved. This CDR3 region has 13 residues. Germline V gene data show CDR1 as LNHDA and CDR2 as SQIVND (reference sequence). Trimming pared 5 bases from V and 1 base from J, leaving 8 bases between.

The V call is TRBV20-1, the J call TRBJ2-3, with 11 bases fitting TRBD2. V shed 3 bases, J shed 0 bases, and the junction held 2 bases outside the gene matches. CDR1 is DFQATT, CDR2 SNEGSKA, per germline (reference sequence). The CDR3 covers 15 residues. In DNA form, the CDR3 reads TGCAGTGCTAGTCGACTAGCGGGGAGCACAGATACGCAGTATTTT. Encoded protein: CSASRLAGSTDTQYF.

The V and J genes are TRBV5-1 and TRBJ2-7, with 7 bases fitting TRBD1. Germline assignment: CDR1 SGHRS and CDR2 YFSETQ. The junction had 5 bases not matched to a gene; V was cut back by 0 bases and J by 5 bases. This CDR3 contains 14 residues. The CDR3 protein is CASSLVPQGDEQYF. As DNA, the CDR3 is TGCGCCAGCAGCTTGGTGCCCCAGGGGGACGAGCAGTACTTC.

Note on this clone: The junction shows a germline mismatch at one end, possibly a read error. The CDR3 bases are TGTGCCAGCAGCTTGGGAGACAGGGGTGAGAGGGGAGGCAATCACTTC. Amino acids: CASSLGDRGERGGNHF. V gene TRBV5-4 combines with J gene TRBJ2-7, with 8 bases that match TRBD1. The CDR3 has 16 amino acids. The germline gives CDR1 SGHNT, CDR2 YYREEE (reference sequence).